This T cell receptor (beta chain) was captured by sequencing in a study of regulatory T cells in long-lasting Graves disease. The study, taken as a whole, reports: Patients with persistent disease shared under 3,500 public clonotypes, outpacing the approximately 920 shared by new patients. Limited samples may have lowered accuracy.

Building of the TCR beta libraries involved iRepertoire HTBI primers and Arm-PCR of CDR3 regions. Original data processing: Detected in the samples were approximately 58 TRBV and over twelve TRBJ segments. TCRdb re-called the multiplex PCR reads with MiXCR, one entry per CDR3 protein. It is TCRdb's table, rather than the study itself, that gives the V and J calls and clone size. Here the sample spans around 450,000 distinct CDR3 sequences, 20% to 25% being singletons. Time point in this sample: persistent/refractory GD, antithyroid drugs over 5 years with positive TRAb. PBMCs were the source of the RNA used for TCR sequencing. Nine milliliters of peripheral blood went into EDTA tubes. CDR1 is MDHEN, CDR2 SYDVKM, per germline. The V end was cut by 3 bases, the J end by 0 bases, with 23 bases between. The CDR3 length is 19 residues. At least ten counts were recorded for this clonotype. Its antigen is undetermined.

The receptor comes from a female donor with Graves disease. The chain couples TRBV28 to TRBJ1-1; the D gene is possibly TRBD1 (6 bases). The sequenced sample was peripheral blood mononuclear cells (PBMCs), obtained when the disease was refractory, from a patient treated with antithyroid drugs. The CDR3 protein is CASSFVTGGVKSLNTEAFF. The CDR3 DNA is TGTGCCAGCAGTTTTGTCACGGGGGGCGTTAAGAGTTTGAACACTGAAGCTTTCTTT.